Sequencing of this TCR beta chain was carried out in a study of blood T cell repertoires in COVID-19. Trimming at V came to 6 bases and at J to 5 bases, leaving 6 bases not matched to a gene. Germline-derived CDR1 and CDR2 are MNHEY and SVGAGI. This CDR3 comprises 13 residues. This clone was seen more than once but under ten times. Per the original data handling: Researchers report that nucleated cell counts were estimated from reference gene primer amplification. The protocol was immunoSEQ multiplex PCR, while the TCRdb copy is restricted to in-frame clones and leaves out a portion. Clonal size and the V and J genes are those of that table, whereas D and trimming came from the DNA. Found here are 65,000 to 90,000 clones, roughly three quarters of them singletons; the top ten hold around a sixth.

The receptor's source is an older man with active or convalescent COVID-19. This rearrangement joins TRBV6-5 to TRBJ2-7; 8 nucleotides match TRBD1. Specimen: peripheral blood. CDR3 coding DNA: TGTGCCAGCAGAGGACAGGGAGTCGACGAGCAGTACTTC. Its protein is CASRGQGVDEQYF.